This TCR beta chain was sequenced in a study of cytomegalovirus exposure and HLA in healthy donors. Study conclusions and caveats: Cytomegalovirus-associated TCR beta chains were listed, numbering over 150. One later analysis, an examination of the 120 or so validation repertoires, found that first-cohort TCR clusters tended to co-occur in them. Across donors, most TCRs were seen rarely, yet some public ones were widespread. The authors confirmed in vitro that three CMV-associated chains were specific for CMV antigens.

A remark on this clone: Its target is not known.

Trimming removed 4 bases from V and 5 bases from J; junction bases left unmatched: 7. Germline V gives CDR1 LNHDA, CDR2 SQIVND (reference sequence). The CDR3 runs 15 residues. Sequenced by immunoSEQ multiplex PCR; TCRdb stores in-frame clones only, minus some. The sample holds some 45,000 clones, about 93% seen once. This rearrangement joins TRBV19 to TRBJ1-4; TRBD1 matches 7 bases. Sequenced: PBMCs. This TCR was recovered from a man aged 18 to 29 in good health and CMV-seronegative. The CDR3, as DNA: TGTGCCAGTAGTAGTACAGGGGTGGGAAATGAAAAACTGTTTTTT. This codes for CASSSTGVGNEKLFF.